The 2 T cell receptor beta chains in this list originate from one sample, sequenced in a study of T cells in Graves' hyperthyroidism and ophthalmopathy. The investigators amplified TCR beta CDR3 regions from RNA transcripts. A set of HTBI primers served as the primers for a first-round RT-PCR of the TCR CDR3. TCRdb re-called the multiplex PCR reads through MiXCR, storing one row per CDR3 protein. This sample has hundreds of thousands of distinct CDR3 sequences, with about a sixth found just once. Input material: blood. The receptor source for this set is a woman aged 40 to 50 with Graves' ophthalmopathy.

This clonotype has ten or more counts. The genes are TRBV3-1 and TRBJ2-2; the D is unclear. The germline V gene encodes CDR1 LGHDT and CDR2 YNNKEL (reference sequence). This CDR3 comprises 11 residues. The V and J ends lost 4 bases and 6 bases respectively, with 3 bases between them. CDR3 nucleotides: TGTGCCAGCAGCCGGTCCGGGGAGCTGTTTTTT. It translates to CASSRSGELFF.

This clonotype was picked up many times. The rearrangement uses TRBV7-8 and TRBJ2-3, with 9 bases identical to TRBD1. The V and J ends lost 5 bases and 2 bases, in that order; junction bases with no gene match: 8. The V gene's germline CDR1 is SGHVS and CDR2 FQNEAQ. The CDR3 totals 16 residues. CDR3 amino acids: CASSPGGTGTTDTQYF. CDR3 bases: TGTGCCAGCAGCCCTGGAGGGACAGGGACCACAGATACGCAGTATTTT.